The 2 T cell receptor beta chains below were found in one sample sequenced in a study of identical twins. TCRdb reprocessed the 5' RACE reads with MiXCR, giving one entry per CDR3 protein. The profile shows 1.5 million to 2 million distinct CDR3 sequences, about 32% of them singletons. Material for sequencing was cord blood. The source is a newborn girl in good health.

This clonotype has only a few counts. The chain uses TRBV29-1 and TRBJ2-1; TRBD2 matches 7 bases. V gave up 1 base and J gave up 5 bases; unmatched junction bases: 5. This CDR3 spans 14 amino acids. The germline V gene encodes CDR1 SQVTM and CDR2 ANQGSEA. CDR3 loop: CSVEGTREHNEQFF. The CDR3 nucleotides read TGCAGCGTTGAAGGGACTAGAGAACACAATGAGCAGTTCTTC.

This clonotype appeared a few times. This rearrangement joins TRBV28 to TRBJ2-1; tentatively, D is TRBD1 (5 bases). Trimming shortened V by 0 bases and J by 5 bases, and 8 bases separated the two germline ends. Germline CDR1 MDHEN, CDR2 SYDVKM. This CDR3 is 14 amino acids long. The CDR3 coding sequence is TGTGCCAGCAGTTTATGGGAGACAGACAATGAGCAGTTCTTC. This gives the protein CASSLWETDNEQFF.